This T cell receptor beta chain was sequenced in a study of blood T cell repertoires in COVID-19 (dated by TCRdb to about 2020). Study-level background: Collaborator samples came from the United States, Italy and Spain and covered acute and convalescent phases of COVID-19. The sample metadata nearly always contained a de-identified subject ID, COVID-19 status, age in years and sex. The material from the prospective study consisted of cDNA or gDNA derived from T cells, B-cell-depleted T cells, or PBMCs. HLA class I and class II types, where available, came from metadata supplied by the sample provider rather than from assay-based typing. The repertoires were made available in a free public database intended to serve as a resource for research on the immune response to SARS-CoV-2. Samples came from the ongoing ImmuneRACE study (first 160 participants) plus 1,254 subjects from 6 global collaborators. Deeply sampled blood TCRbeta repertoires from subjects exposed to, actively infected with, or recovered from COVID-19 were included in the dataset. On the study overall, not on this receptor specifically: The amount of clinical and demographic metadata varied by source and participant and was provided uncurated.

A second Seattle source provided samples from volunteer blood donors who had recovered from COVID-19. The collaborating institutions used their own protocols to collect whole blood in K2EDTA tubes. For TCRbeta analysis, collaborator samples were shipped as frozen whole blood, as isolated PBMCs, or as DNA extracted from either sample type. From cysteine to phenylalanine, the CDR3 is 19 amino acids long. Only CDR3 DNA remains: 57 bases, in frame from the first base. Looking up the germline V gene (reference sequence) yields CDR1 SEHNR and CDR2 FQNEAQ. Compared with germline, V lacks 2 bases and J lacks 1 base; bases without a gene match: 13. A word on this clone: The specificity of this receptor is unknown. No base quality information exists; no much larger clone differs at one position.

TCRbeta CDR3 regions were amplified from genomic DNA by means of the immunoSEQ Assay, a bias-controlled multiplex PCR. Per the original workflow: Within the assay, amplification of reference gene primers was used to estimate how many nucleated cells each sample contained. Sequence reads were collapsed and filtered to measure the absolute abundance of every unique TCRbeta CDR3 rearrangement. Productive Simpson clonality was computed per sample as the square root of Simpson's diversity index over productive rearrangements. TCRdb obtained this table from immuneACCESS and retained in-frame rearrangements with V and J assigned. These tables miss some clones; where compared with another copy, unresolved V genes account for less than half of the shortfall, and the remainder is unexplained. V and J calls plus clone size are reproduced from that table; the DNA served to infer D and trimming. The sample profile shows 200,000 to 250,000 clones; around 86% of them were found once. The ten largest clones take up about 3% of the sample.

Sequenced input: peripheral blood. The TCR sequence derives from a woman between 25 and 40 years old who had recovered from COVID-19. The rearranged segments are TRBV7-9 and TRBJ1-2; 10 central nucleotides agree with TRBD1. The CDR3 protein is CASSLPRGGQGLDNYGYTF. At the DNA level, the sequence is TGTGCCAGCAGCTTACCAAGGGGGGGACAGGGGTTGGATAACTATGGCTACACCTTC.